The 21 T cell receptor beta chains given below trace back to one sample, sequenced in a study of human T cells and chemical hapten exposure. From the RACE reads, TCRdb called clonotypes with MiXCR, one entry per CDR3 protein. The table shows approximately 90,000 distinct CDR3 sequences, with around 25% occurring only once. Noted time point: patch test 3, about 24 weeks after DPC sensitization. Described treatment: therapeutic diphenylcyclopropenone sensitization with weekly scalp DPC. This specimen was whole blood, taken in connection with sensitization to the hapten diphenylcyclopropenone (DPC). The receptors were sampled from a man aged 35-49 years with alopecia areata. Some clones in this sample may be carry-over from other donors' samples.

The rearrangement uses TRBV14 and TRBJ2-2, with 10 positions matching TRBD2. The CDR3 totals 17 residues. After removal of 3 bases from V and 5 bases from J, the junction contained 9 bases not matched to a gene. CDR1 is SGHDN, CDR2 FVKESK, per germline. The DNA of the CDR3 is TGTGCCAGCAGCCACTTAGCGGGAGGAAGAACAACCGGGGAGCTGTTTTTT. It specifies CASSHLAGGRTTGELFF. The full variable domain, in which reference TRBV14 and TRBJ2-2 provide the parts outside the CDR3, is EAGVTQFPSHSVIEKGQTVTLRCDPISGHDNLYWYRRVMGKEIKFLLHFVKESKQDESGMPNNRFLAERTGGTYSTLKVQPAELEDSGVYFCASSHLAGGRTTGELFFGEGSRLTVL.

The table lists this clonotype with a few counts. The V call is TRBV6-1, the J call TRBJ2-3, with TRBD2 matching 13 bases. Losses at the gene ends were 5 bases for V and 8 bases for J; bases not matched to a gene: 7. Germline lookup yields CDR1 MNHNS and CDR2 SASEGT. The CDR3 is 15 residues long. The CDR3 nucleotides are TGTGCCAGCAGTCCTACTAGCGGGAGGGCCGGTACGCAGTATTTT. Translated, it gives CASSPTSGRAGTQYF.

The CDR3 sequence is CSARTSGGLGTYNEQFF. DNA of the CDR3: TGCAGTGCCAGGACTAGCGGAGGACTAGGGACCTACAATGAGCAGTTCTTC. The J gene is TRBJ2-1, the V gene TRBV20-1; 10 bases fit TRBD2. J was trimmed by 2 bases and V by 6 bases; bases with no gene match: 13. This CDR3 contains 17 residues. Germline loops: CDR1 DFQATT, CDR2 SNEGSKA (reference sequence).

V usage is TRBV5-1 and J usage is TRBJ2-1; 12 bases map to TRBD2. The junction had 7 bases not matched to a gene; V was cut back by 0 bases and J by 6 bases. CDR3 length: 17 residues. CDR1 SGHRS and CDR2 YFSETQ come from the germline V gene. DNA of the CDR3: TGCGCCAGCAGCTTGGCCCAGACTAGCGGGAGACGCAATGAGCAGTTCTTC. It specifies CASSLAQTSGRRNEQFF.

This clonotype turned up a few times. The chain employs TRBV20-1 and TRBJ2-1; 8 bases match TRBD2. The CDR3 length is 17 residues. Losses at the gene ends were 0 bases for V and 1 base for J; bases not matched to a gene: 8. CDR1 is DFQATT, CDR2 SNEGSKA, per germline (reference sequence). The CDR3 is CSARDPSGRGSYNEQFF. CDR3 nucleotide sequence: TGCAGTGCTAGAGACCCCAGCGGGAGAGGGTCCTACAATGAGCAGTTCTTC.

The sample holds many counts of this clonotype. V is TRBV12-3 or TRBV12-4 and J is TRBJ2-3; a weak D match, TRBD1 (6 bases). V shed 4 bases and J shed 2 bases, with 7 bases lying between them. The length of the CDR3 is 13 residues. The CDR3 nucleotides are TGTGCCAGCAGTTGGGACACCACAGATACGCAGTATTTT. Translating it yields CASSWDTTDTQYF.

This clonotype was recorded once. The rearrangement joins TRBV12-3 or TRBV12-4 to TRBJ2-7; 12 bases fit TRBD2. The V gene end was trimmed by 4 bases and the J gene end by 4 bases; junction bases not matched to a gene: 5. CDR3 length: 15 residues. DNA of the CDR3: TGTGCCAGCAGTTCCCCGACTAGCGGGAGTTACGAGCAGTACTTC. Its protein product is CASSSPTSGSYEQYF.

There are a few counts of this clonotype. The chain combines TRBV6-5 with TRBJ2-7, with 9 bases fitting TRBD2. The CDR3 is made up of 15 amino acids. With V trimmed by 4 bases and J by 6 bases, 10 bases remained unmatched. Germline CDR1 MNHEY, CDR2 SVGAGI. The DNA of the CDR3 is TGTGCCAGCAGTTCCCCTAGCGGGACCCCGGGCGAGCAGTACTTC. This translates into CASSSPSGTPGEQYF.

CDR3 amino acids: CASSSTGAAREKLFF. The CDR3 DNA is TGTGCCAGCAGTTCAACAGGGGCCGCAAGGGAAAAACTGTTTTTT. V and J are TRBV12-3 or TRBV12-4 and TRBJ1-4, with 7 bases lining up with TRBD1. V lost 4 bases to trimming and J lost 8 bases; unmatched junction nucleotides: 10. This CDR3 is built from 15 residues.

This clonotype was detected a few times. The chain carries TRBV5-1 and TRBJ1-1; TRBD1 matches at 9 bases. Germline lookup yields CDR1 SGHRS and CDR2 YFSETQ. V dropped 3 bases and J dropped 7; count of bases not matched to a gene: 4. The CDR3 has 13 residues. Written as DNA, the CDR3 is TGCGCCAGCAGCTCGACAGGGGGGTTTGAAGCTTTCTTT. Residues: CASSSTGGFEAFF.

Only a few counts were recorded for this clonotype. This rearrangement joins TRBV7-2 to TRBJ2-3, with TRBD2 matching over 14 bases. This CDR3 contains 17 residues. Germline values: CDR1 SGHTA, CDR2 FQGNSA. The J segment lost 3 bases and the V segment lost 1 base, leaving 3 bases of the junction unmatched. Here the CDR3 reads CASSLGGLAGGTDTQYF. CDR3 bases: TGTGCCAGCAGCTTAGGCGGACTAGCGGGAGGAACAGATACGCAGTATTTT.

The chain employs TRBV6-5 and TRBJ2-3, with D perhaps matching TRBD1 or TRBD2 (5 bases each). CDR1 is MNHEY and CDR2 is SVGAGI in the germline V gene. V shed 2 bases and J shed 9 bases, with 6 bases lying between them. This CDR3 comprises 11 residues. The CDR3 is CASSYGTTQYF. The CDR3 nucleotides read TGTGCCAGCAGTTACGGGACCACGCAGTATTTT.

The J gene is TRBJ2-1, the V gene TRBV20-1; the match to TRBD2 covers 7 bases. V was pared by 1 base and J by 0 bases, with 15 bases of the junction left unmatched. The CDR3 sequence is 19 residues long. CDR1 DFQATT and CDR2 SNEGSKA come from the germline V gene (reference sequence). DNA for the CDR3: TGCAGTGCTAGAGTTAGCGGGCCAGTTATATTAAGCTCCTACAATGAGCAGTTCTTC. Translated, it gives CSARVSGPVILSSYNEQFF.

V usage is TRBV7-9 and J usage is TRBJ2-5, with a tentative D call TRBD1 (7 bases). The germline V gene encodes CDR1 SEHNR and CDR2 FQNEAQ (reference sequence). Trimming pared 0 bases from V and 2 bases from J, leaving 13 bases between. The CDR3 runs to 16 residues. CDR3 coding DNA: TGTGCCAGCAGCTTAGCGGGGGGACAGCGACAAGAGACCCAGTACTTC. Protein product: CASSLAGGQRQETQYF.

This clonotype was seen a few times. J is TRBJ2-3 and V is TRBV7-9; D may be TRBD2 (6 bases). The germline V gene has CDR1 SEHNR and CDR2 FQNEAQ (reference sequence). V lost 6 bases to trimming and J lost 2 bases, with 15 bases between them. The CDR3 sequence is 15 residues long. The CDR3 protein is CASSLKTGVTDTQYF. The DNA of the CDR3 is TGTGCCAGCAGTTTAAAAACGGGGGTCACAGATACGCAGTATTTT. The variable domain in full, completed from reference TRBV7-9 and TRBJ2-3, reads DTGVSQNPRHKITKRGQNVTFRCDPISEHNRLYWYRQTLGQGPEFLTYFQNEAQLEKSRLLSDRFSAERPKGSFSTLEIQRTEQGDSAMYLCASSLKTGVTDTQYFGPGTRLTVL.

This clonotype was recorded a few times. The chain carries TRBV20-1 and TRBJ1-1; 9 bases fit TRBD1. J lost 11 bases, V lost 4 bases, and 14 bases had no gene match. Germline V gene sequence: CDR1 DFQATT, CDR2 SNEGSKA (reference sequence). CDR3 length: 14 amino acids. The CDR3 region has the DNA TGCAGTGCTAAGTGGCCCGGGACAGGGTTAATTGCTTTCTTT. Encoded protein: CSAKWPGTGLIAFF.

The chain employs TRBV7-9 and TRBJ2-3, with D perhaps TRBD1 (5 bases). The CDR3 spans 14 residues. Trimming cost V 0 bases and J 2 bases, with 6 bases left between them. The germline V gene encodes CDR1 SEHNR and CDR2 FQNEAQ (reference sequence). CDR3: CASSLADTTDTQYF. DNA of the CDR3: TGTGCCAGCAGCTTAGCGGACACCACAGATACGCAGTATTTT.

This clonotype turned up a few times. The genes are TRBV12-3 or TRBV12-4 and TRBJ2-7; D may correspond to TRBD1 or TRBD2 (5 bases each). There are 15 residues in the CDR3. V was trimmed by 1 base and J by 6 bases, leaving 16 bases between them. The CDR3 DNA is TGTGCCAGCAGTTTAGAGCCCCTTCAAGGGACCGAGCAGTACTTC. Translating gives CASSLEPLQGTEQYF.

The genes are TRBV12-3 or TRBV12-4 and TRBJ2-3, with 7 bases that match TRBD2. V shed 8 bases and J 6 bases; nucleotides not matched to a gene: 5. The CDR3 is made up of 12 amino acids. CDR3: CASGLVQDTQYF. CDR3 in DNA: TGTGCCAGCGGACTAGTTCAGGATACGCAGTATTTT.

This clonotype was detected a few times. V usage is TRBV5-1 and J usage is TRBJ1-1, with D unclear. This CDR3 comprises 15 residues. The germline CDR1 and CDR2 sequences are SGHRS and YFSETQ. The V gene lost 4 bases and the J gene lost 5 bases, with 18 bases spanning the gap. CDR3 amino acids: CASSLLGPPVTEAFF. CDR3 DNA sequence: TGCGCCAGCAGCCTCCTAGGACCACCCGTTACTGAAGCTTTCTTT.

This clonotype was counted only a few times. A much bigger clone sits one base away, suggesting this may be a read error. The chain has TRBV9 and TRBJ2-3; D not resolved. V was cut by 3 bases and J by 6 bases, with 8 bases left in between. CDR3 length: 12 residues. The germline V gene encodes CDR1 SGDLS and CDR2 YYNGEE. CDR3 sequence (DNA): TGTGCCAGCAGCGGAGAAGCTGATACGCAGTATTTT. This codes for CASSGEADTQYF. The full variable domain, in which reference TRBV9 and TRBJ2-3 provide the parts outside the CDR3, is DSGVTQTPKHLITATGQRVTLRCSPRSGDLSVYWYQQSLDQGLQFLIQYYNGEERAKGNILERFSAQQFPDLHSELNLSSLELGDSALYFCASSGEADTQYFGPGTRLTVL.